This TCR beta chain was obtained from a study of T-cell memory formation after mild COVID-19. CDR3 length: 16 amino acids. Losses at the gene ends were 0 bases for V and 4 bases for J; bases not matched to a gene: 8. CDR1 and CDR2 (germline): DFQATT, SNEGSKA (reference sequence). This clonotype was seen only a few times. Antigen unknown. TCRdb re-analysed the 5' RACE reads in MiXCR, keeping a single row per CDR3 protein. The sample carries over 400,000 distinct CDR3 sequences, about 25% recorded once. Notes on the study in general: Some SARS-CoV-2-responding clones were already detected in memory before infection.

The receptor was isolated from an adult woman who had mild COVID-19 (a few samples of this study predate the infection). Cell type and time point are not known. This rearrangement joins TRBV20-1 to TRBJ2-1, with TRBD2 matching 8 bases. Sequences were obtained from PBMCs or a T cell subset sorted from them (not recorded which). The CDR3 loop is CSARDPAGVLYNEQFF. The CDR3 region has the DNA TGCAGTGCTAGAGATCCAGCGGGAGTTTTGTACAATGAGCAGTTCTTC.